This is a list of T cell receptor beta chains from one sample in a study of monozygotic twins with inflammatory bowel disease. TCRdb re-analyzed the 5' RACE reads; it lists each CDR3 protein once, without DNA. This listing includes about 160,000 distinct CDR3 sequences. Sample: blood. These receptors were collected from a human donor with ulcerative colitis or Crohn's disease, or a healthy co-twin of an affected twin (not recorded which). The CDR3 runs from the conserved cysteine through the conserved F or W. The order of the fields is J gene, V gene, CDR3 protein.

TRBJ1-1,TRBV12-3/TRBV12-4,CASSLGKGNTEAFF
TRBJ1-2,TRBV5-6,CASTPTGRNYGYTF
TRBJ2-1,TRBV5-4,CASSPPGSGSYNEQFF
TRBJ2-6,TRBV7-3,CASSSDRSGANVLTF
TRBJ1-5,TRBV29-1,CSVEGPEPQHF
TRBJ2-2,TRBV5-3,CARSLGATGELFF
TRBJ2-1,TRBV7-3,CASSYLPTSGSYNEQFF
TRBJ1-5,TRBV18,CASSPQGQPSNQPQHF
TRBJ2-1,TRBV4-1,CASSQGLAGGRGDEQFF
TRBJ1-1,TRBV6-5,CASSYWGGQGTDLNTEAFF